These 19 T cell receptor beta chains came from one sample sequenced in a study of T cell responses to AZD1222 COVID-19 vaccine. Clones were sequenced by immunoSEQ multiplex PCR, and TCRdb holds only the in-frame ones, with some missing. Of approximately 150,000 clones in the sample, around nine tenths were seen once. The starting material was peripheral blood, obtained on day 0 of AZD1222 vaccination. These receptor sequences come from an adult in good health.

The chain carries TRBV19 and TRBJ1-5; a possible D gene is TRBD1 (5 bases). The CDR3 covers 13 residues. Trimming took 5 bases from V and 6 from J, leaving 11 bases between them. CDR1 is LNHDA and CDR2 is SQIVND in the germline V gene (reference sequence). CDR3 residues: CASSPRESQPQHF. The CDR3 DNA sequence: TGTGCCAGTAGTCCCAGGGAATCTCAGCCCCAGCATTTT.

In this sample, this clone turned up a few times. The CDR3 protein is CASSDSGTGGDTQYF. CDR3 DNA: TGTGCCAGCAGTGACTCAGGGACAGGGGGCGATACGCAGTATTTT. The chain has TRBV6-4 and TRBJ2-3; TRBD1 matches at 12 bases. From germline, CDR1 is MRHNA and CDR2 SNTAGT. The V gene end was trimmed by 0 bases and the J gene end by 6 bases; junction bases not matched to a gene: 1. This CDR3 contains 15 residues.

The chain joins TRBV3-1 (or the pseudogene TRBV3-2) to TRBJ2-5, with D possibly matching TRBD2 (6 bases). The germline V and J ends were trimmed by 10 bases and 5 bases, with 14 bases remaining between them. The CDR3 consists of 12 residues. Germline assignment: CDR1 LGHDT and CDR2 YNNKEL (reference sequence). The CDR3 loop reads CATSLAGETQYF. CDR3 sequence (DNA): TGTGCCACCTCACTAGCCGGGGAGACCCAGTACTTC.

The J gene is TRBJ1-1, the V gene TRBV10-3; no clear D. Germline V gene sequence: CDR1 ENHRY, CDR2 SYGVKD. V dropped 6 bases and J dropped 5 bases, with 13 bases sitting between them. The CDR3 spans 13 residues. The CDR3, as DNA: TGTGCCATCAGGGGTGGGGTCTTGACTGAAGCTTTCTTT. Protein sequence: CAIRGGVLTEAFF.

The CDR3 sequence: CATSSRMEYGYTF. CDR3 nucleotide sequence: TGTGCCACCAGCAGTCGGATGGAATATGGCTACACCTTC. The chain couples TRBV15 to TRBJ1-2; D gene unclear. Germline CDR1 reads LNHNV; CDR2 reads YYDKDF (reference sequence). This CDR3 comprises 13 residues. V lost 3 bases to trimming and J lost 5 bases, with 10 bases between them.

This chain uses TRBV3-1 (or the pseudogene TRBV3-2) with TRBJ2-3; no definite D call. The CDR3 has 14 residues. CDR1 is LGHDT and CDR2 is YNNKEL in the germline V gene (reference sequence). V shed 4 bases and J shed 0 bases, with 8 bases lying between them. The CDR3 DNA sequence: TGTGCCAGCAGCCTTTACACTAGCACAGATACGCAGTATTTT. Protein sequence: CASSLYTSTDTQYF.

The chain employs TRBV6-1 and TRBJ2-5; a weak D match, TRBD2 (5 bases). Germline lookup yields CDR1 MNHNS and CDR2 SASEGT. This CDR3 spans 16 amino acids. Trimming pared 1 base from V and 1 base from J, leaving 13 bases between. CDR3 coding DNA: TGTGCCAGCAGTGAAGGGAGGACCGGAGGCCAAGAGACCCAGTACTTC. Protein sequence: CASSEGRTGGQETQYF.

In regard to this clone: The same CDR3 arises from other DNA sequences in this sample as well. The chain joins TRBV11-2 to TRBJ1-1; D may be TRBD1 (5 bases). Trimming took 2 bases from V and 0 from J, leaving 10 bases between them. The CDR3 contains 15 residues. Germline lookup yields CDR1 SGHAT and CDR2 FQNNGV. CDR3 in DNA: TGTGCCAGCAGCTTATCTGCAGGGATGAACACTGAAGCTTTCTTT. This sequence encodes CASSLSAGMNTEAFF.

J is TRBJ2-2 and V is TRBV3-1 (or the pseudogene TRBV3-2), with 12 bases fitting TRBD2. CDR3 length: 16 residues. Germline assignment: CDR1 LGHDT and CDR2 YNNKEL (reference sequence). V dropped 4 bases and J dropped 4; count of bases not matched to a gene: 4. The chain's CDR3 is CASSLGLAGFTGELFF. CDR3 coding DNA: TGTGCCAGCAGCCTAGGACTAGCGGGATTCACCGGGGAGCTGTTTTTT.

V usage is TRBV6-5 and J usage is TRBJ1-2; D is unclear. Per germline, CDR1 MNHEY and CDR2 SVGAGI. V lost 6 bases to trimming and J lost 3 bases, with 14 bases between them. The CDR3 consists of 14 residues. CDR3 sequence: CASSPSMFYYGYTF. The CDR3 bases are TGTGCCAGCAGCCCCTCAATGTTTTACTATGGCTACACCTTC.

J is TRBJ1-6 and V is TRBV19; the match to TRBD1 covers 7 bases. The CDR3 extends over 14 amino acids. The J segment lost 4 bases and the V segment lost 7 bases, leaving 4 bases of the junction unmatched. CDR1 is LNHDA and CDR2 is SQIVND in the germline V gene (reference sequence). The CDR3 protein is CASTPGQYNSPLHF. The CDR3 nucleotides read TGTGCCAGTACCCCGGGACAGTATAATTCACCCCTCCACTTT.

The CDR3 region is CASSQAYGTQETQYF. The CDR3 nucleotides read TGCGCCAGCAGCCAAGCGTACGGGACACAAGAGACCCAGTACTTC. This chain uses TRBV4-1 with TRBJ2-5; TRBD1 is a possible D gene (6 bases). The germline V and J ends were trimmed by 1 base and 2 bases, with 11 bases remaining between them. Germline CDR1 and CDR2: MGHRA and YSYEKL. The CDR3 length is 15 residues.

The chain couples TRBV27 to TRBJ1-3; D is unclear. The V and J ends lost 5 bases and 7 bases respectively, with 9 bases between them. Looked up from germline, CDR1 is MNHEY and CDR2 is SMNVEV (reference sequence). The CDR3 contains 12 residues. In nucleotides, the CDR3 is TGTGCCAGCAGTACCGGGTCTAACACCATATATTTT. Encoded protein: CASSTGSNTIYF.

The chain employs TRBV5-1 and TRBJ1-1; 10 bases map to TRBD1. Losses at the gene ends were 4 bases for V and 5 bases for J; bases not matched to a gene: 8. The germline gives CDR1 SGHRS, CDR2 YFSETQ. The CDR3 is 15 amino acids. The CDR3 DNA is TGCGCCAGCAGCAATGGACAGGGGGGTATGACTGAAGCTTTCTTT. Protein: CASSNGQGGMTEAFF.

The V and J genes are TRBV3-1 (or the pseudogene TRBV3-2) and TRBJ2-7; 8 bases align to TRBD1. The CDR3 is 14 amino acids. The trim removed 2 bases at V and 3 bases at J, leaving 3 bases unmatched. Germline values: CDR1 LGHDT, CDR2 YNNKEL (reference sequence). The CDR3 protein is CASSQLGQGYEQYF. In nucleotides, the CDR3 is TGTGCCAGCAGCCAACTAGGACAGGGCTACGAGCAGTACTTC.

V and J are TRBV10-2 and TRBJ2-7; possible D gene TRBD1, 5 bases. Per the germline V gene, CDR1 is WSHSY and CDR2 is SAAADI. V shed 4 bases and J shed 1 base, with 11 bases lying between them. This CDR3 spans 14 amino acids. The chain's CDR3 is CASSAGRASYEQYF. The CDR3 nucleotides are TGCGCCAGCAGTGCGGGCAGGGCGTCCTACGAGCAGTACTTC.

The chain's CDR3 is CASSLMNRNSPLHF. CDR3 coding DNA: TGTGCCAGCAGCTTAATGAACAGGAATTCACCCCTCCACTTT. This chain joins TRBV7-3 and TRBJ1-6; a weak D match, TRBD1 (5 bases). V was shortened by 1 base and J by 7 bases, with 8 bases between the two germline ends. The germline CDR1 and CDR2 sequences are SGHTA and FQGTGA. The CDR3 is 14 amino acids.

The V gene is TRBV10-1, the J gene TRBJ2-3, with D hard to call. Germline lookup yields CDR1 WNHNN and CDR2 SYGVQD (reference sequence). The CDR3 runs to 11 residues. Trimming removed 5 bases from V and 2 bases from J, with 2 bases in between. The CDR3 is CASSFTDTQYF. In nucleotides, the CDR3 is TGCGCCAGCAGTTTCACAGATACGCAGTATTTT.

The chain carries TRBV9 and TRBJ2-7, with D perhaps TRBD2 (5 bases). Looked up from germline, CDR1 is SGDLS and CDR2 is YYNGEE. This CDR3 comprises 16 residues. The V end lost 4 bases, the J end lost 2 bases, and 19 bases lay between the germline ends. The CDR3, as DNA: TGTGCCAGCAGCCCAAATCCCGGGCGGGCCGCCTACGAGCAGTACTTC. Protein product: CASSPNPGRAAYEQYF.